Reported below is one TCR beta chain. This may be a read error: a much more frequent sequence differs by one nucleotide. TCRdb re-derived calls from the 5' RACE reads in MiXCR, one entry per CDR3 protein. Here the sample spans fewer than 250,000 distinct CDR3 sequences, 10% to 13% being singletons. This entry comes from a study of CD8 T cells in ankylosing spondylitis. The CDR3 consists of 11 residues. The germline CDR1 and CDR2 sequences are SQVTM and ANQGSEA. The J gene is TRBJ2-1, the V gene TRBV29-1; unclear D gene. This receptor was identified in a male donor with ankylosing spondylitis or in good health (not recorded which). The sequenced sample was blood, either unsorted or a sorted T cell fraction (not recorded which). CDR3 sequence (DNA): TGCAGCGTTATCGTCGTGAATGCGCAGTTCTTC. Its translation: CSVIVVNAQFF.